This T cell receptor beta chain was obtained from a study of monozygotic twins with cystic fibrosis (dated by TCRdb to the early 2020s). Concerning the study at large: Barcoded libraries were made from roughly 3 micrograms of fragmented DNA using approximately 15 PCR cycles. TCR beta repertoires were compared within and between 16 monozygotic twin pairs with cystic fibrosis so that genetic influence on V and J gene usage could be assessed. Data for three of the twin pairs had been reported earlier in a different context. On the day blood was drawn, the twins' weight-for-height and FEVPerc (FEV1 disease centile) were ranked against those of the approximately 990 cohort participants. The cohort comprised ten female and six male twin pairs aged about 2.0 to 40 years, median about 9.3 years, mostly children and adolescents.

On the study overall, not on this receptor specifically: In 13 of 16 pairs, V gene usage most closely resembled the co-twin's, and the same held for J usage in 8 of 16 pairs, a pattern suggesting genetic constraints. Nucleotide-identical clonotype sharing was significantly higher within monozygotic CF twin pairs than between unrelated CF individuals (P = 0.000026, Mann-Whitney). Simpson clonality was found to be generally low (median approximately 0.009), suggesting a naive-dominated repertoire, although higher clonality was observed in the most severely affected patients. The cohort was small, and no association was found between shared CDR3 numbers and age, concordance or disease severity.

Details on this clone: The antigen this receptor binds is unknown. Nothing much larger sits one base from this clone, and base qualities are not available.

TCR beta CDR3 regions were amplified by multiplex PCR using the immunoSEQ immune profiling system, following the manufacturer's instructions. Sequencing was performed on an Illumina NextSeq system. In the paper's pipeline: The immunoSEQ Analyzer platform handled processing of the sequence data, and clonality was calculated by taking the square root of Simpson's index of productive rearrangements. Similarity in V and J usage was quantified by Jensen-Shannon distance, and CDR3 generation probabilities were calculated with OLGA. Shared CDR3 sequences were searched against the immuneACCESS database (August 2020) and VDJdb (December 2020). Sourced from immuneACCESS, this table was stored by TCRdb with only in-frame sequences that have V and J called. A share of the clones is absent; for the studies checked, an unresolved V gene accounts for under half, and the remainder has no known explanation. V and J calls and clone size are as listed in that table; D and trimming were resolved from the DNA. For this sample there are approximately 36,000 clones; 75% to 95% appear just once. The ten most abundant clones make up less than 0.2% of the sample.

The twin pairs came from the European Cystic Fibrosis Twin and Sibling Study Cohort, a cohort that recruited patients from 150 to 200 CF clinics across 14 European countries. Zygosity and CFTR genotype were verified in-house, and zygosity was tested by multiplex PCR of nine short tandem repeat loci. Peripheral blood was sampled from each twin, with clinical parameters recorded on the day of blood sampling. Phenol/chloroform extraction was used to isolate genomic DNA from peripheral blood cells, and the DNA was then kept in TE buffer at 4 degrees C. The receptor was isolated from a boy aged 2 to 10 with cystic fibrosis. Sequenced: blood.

The DNA sequence reads TGTGCCAGCAGTGGCGGGACAGGGCGAGGTGAGCAGTTCTTC. This encodes CASSGGTGRGEQFF. The rearrangement combines TRBV2 with TRBJ2-1; 9 junctional bases match TRBD1. V is pruned by 4 bases and J by 9 bases, leaving 7 bases of the junction without a gene match. The cysteine opens and the phenylalanine closes a CDR3 of 14 amino acids. Only CDR3 DNA is held: 42 bases, read in frame from base 1. The germline V gene sets CDR1 to SNHLY and CDR2 to FYNNEI. Extended through the reference TRBV2 and TRBJ2-1 proteins, this CDR3 yields the full variable domain: EPEVTQTPSHQVTQMGQEVILRCVPISNHLYFYWYRQILGQKVEFLVSFYNNEISEKSEIFDDQFSVERPDGSNFTLKIRSTKLEDSAMYFCASSGGTGRGEQFFGPGTRLTVL.